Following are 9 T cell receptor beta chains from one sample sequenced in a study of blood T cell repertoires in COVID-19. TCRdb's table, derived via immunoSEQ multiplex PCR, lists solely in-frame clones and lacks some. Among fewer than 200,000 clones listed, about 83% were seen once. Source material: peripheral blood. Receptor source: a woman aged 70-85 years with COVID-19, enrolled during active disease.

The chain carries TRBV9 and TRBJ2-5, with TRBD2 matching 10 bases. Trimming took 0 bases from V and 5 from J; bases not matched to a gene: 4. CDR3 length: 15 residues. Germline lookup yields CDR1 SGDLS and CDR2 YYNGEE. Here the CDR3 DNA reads TGTGCCAGCAGCGTAGGACTAGCGGGCGGTGAGACCCAGTACTTC. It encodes CASSVGLAGGETQYF.

This CDR3 reads CASSETSGRAPYEQYF. CDR3 coding DNA: TGTGCCAGCAGCGAGACTAGCGGGAGGGCCCCCTACGAGCAGTACTTC. The chain is built from TRBV7-2 and TRBJ2-7; 14 bases align to TRBD2. With 5 bases clipped from V and 2 bases from J, the junction kept 5 bases outside the gene matches. The CDR3 runs 16 residues. The germline V gene encodes CDR1 SGHTA and CDR2 FQGNSA.

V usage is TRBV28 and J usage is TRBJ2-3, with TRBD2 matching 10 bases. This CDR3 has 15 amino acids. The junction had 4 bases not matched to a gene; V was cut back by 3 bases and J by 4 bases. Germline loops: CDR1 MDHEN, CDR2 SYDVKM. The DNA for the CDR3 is TGTGCCAGCAGTTTGCCTAGCGGGAGAGCAGATACGCAGTATTTT. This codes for CASSLPSGRADTQYF.

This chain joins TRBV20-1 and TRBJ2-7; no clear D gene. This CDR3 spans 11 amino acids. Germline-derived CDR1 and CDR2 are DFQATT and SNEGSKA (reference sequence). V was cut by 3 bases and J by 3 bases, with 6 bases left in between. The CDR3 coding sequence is TGCAGTGCTAGCGCGGTCTACGAGCAGTACTTC. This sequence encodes CSASAVYEQYF.

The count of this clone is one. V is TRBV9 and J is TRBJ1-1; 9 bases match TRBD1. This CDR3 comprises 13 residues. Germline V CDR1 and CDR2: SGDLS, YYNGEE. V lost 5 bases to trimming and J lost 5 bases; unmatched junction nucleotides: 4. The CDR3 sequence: CASRGQGGTEAFF. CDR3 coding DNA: TGTGCCAGCAGGGGACAGGGAGGGACTGAAGCTTTCTTT. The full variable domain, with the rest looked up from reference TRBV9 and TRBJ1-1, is DSGVTQTPKHLITATGQRVTLRCSPRSGDLSVYWYQQSLDQGLQFLIQYYNGEERAKGNILERFSAQQFPDLHSELNLSSLELGDSALYFCASRGQGGTEAFFGQGTRLTVV.

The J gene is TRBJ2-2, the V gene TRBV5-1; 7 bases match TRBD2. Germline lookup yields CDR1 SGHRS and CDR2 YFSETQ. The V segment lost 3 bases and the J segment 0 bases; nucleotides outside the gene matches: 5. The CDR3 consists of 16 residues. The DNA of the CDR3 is TGCGCCAGCAGCTCAACAGCGGGGACGAACACCGGGGAGCTGTTTTTT. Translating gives CASSSTAGTNTGELFF.

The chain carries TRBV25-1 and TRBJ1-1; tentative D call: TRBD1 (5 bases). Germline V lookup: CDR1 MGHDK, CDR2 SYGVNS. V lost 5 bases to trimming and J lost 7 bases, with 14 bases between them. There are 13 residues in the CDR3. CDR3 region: CASSNQGHYEAFF. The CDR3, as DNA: TGTGCCAGCAGTAATCAAGGACACTATGAAGCTTTCTTT.

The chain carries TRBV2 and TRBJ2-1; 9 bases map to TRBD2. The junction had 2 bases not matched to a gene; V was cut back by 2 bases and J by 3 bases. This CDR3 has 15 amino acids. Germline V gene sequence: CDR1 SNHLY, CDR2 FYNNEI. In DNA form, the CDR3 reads TGTGCCAGCAGTGAATCAGCGGGGGGCTACAATGAGCAGTTCTTC. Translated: CASSESAGGYNEQFF. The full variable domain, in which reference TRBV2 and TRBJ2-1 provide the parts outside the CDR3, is EPEVTQTPSHQVTQMGQEVILRCVPISNHLYFYWYRQILGQKVEFLVSFYNNEISEKSEIFDDQFSVERPDGSNFTLKIRSTKLEDSAMYFCASSESAGGYNEQFFGPGTRLTVL.

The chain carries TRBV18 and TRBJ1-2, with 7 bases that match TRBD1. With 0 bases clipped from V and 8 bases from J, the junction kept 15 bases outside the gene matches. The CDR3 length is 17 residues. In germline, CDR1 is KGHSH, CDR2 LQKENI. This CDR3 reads CASSPPEGSRGALGYTF. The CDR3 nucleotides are TGTGCCAGCTCACCACCCGAGGGTAGCAGGGGGGCTCTCGGCTACACCTTC. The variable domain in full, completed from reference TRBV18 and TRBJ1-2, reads NAGVMQNPRHLVRRRGQEARLRCSPMKGHSHVYWYRQLPEEGLKFMVYLQKENIIDESGMPKERFSAEFPKEGPSILRIQQVVRGDSAAYFCASSPPEGSRGALGYTFGSGTRLTVV.